The 20 T cell receptor beta chains below all came from one sample that was sequenced in a study of cytomegalovirus exposure and HLA in healthy donors. Researchers ran the PCR with 60 Vbeta and 13 Jbeta primers. Data came from immunoSEQ multiplex PCR; TCRdb stores just in-frame clones and leaves some out. The sample has 100,000 to 150,000 clones; about two thirds are singletons. The specimen sequenced was PBMCs. The origin of the receptors is a man aged 25-45 years in good health and CMV-seronegative.

This clone was counted a few times. As DNA, the CDR3 is TGTGCCAGCAGCTTAGACTCCCACGCTCTCACCTTC. This gives the protein CASSLDSHALTF. The V call is TRBV7-9, the J call TRBJ1-2; no clear D. Germline V gene lookup returns CDR1 SEHNR and CDR2 FQNEAQ (reference sequence). This CDR3 spans 12 amino acids. The V end was cut by 1 base, the J end by 13 bases, with 13 bases between.

This chain uses TRBV27 with TRBJ2-7, with 9 bases lining up with TRBD1. This CDR3 has 16 amino acids. V gave up 5 bases and J gave up 7 bases; unmatched junction bases: 15. CDR1 MNHEY and CDR2 SMNVEV come from the germline V gene (reference sequence). The CDR3 loop is CASSARTGESYREQYF. DNA of the CDR3: TGTGCCAGCAGTGCCCGGACAGGGGAATCTTATCGGGAGCAGTACTTC.

The V gene is TRBV5-1, the J gene TRBJ2-3, with a possible D match to TRBD2 (5 bases). CDR3 length: 15 residues. Trimming took 0 bases from V and 3 from J, leaving 11 bases between them. Per the germline V gene, CDR1 is SGHRS and CDR2 is YFSETQ. CDR3 region: CASSLAGIGTDTQYF. Here the CDR3 DNA reads TGCGCCAGCAGCTTGGCGGGGATAGGTACAGATACGCAGTATTTT.

This clone was counted a few times. The chain carries TRBV5-1 and TRBJ1-6; D gene ambiguous. Deletions cut 0 bases from V and 1 base from J, with 8 bases between. This CDR3 spans 16 amino acids. Germline V lookup: CDR1 SGHRS, CDR2 YFSETQ. The CDR3 DNA follows: TGCGCCAGCAGCTTGGCAGGACTTTCCTATAATTCACCCCTCCACTTT. It codes for CASSLAGLSYNSPLHF.

V gene TRBV4-2 combines with J gene TRBJ1-2, with a possible D match to TRBD1 (6 bases). The ends were cut back, 0 bases at V and 6 bases at J, with 14 bases in the middle. Per germline, CDR1 LGHNA and CDR2 YNFKEQ. This CDR3 is built from 15 residues. The CDR3 DNA sequence: TGTGCCAGCAGCCAAGAGGGTCAGGGGAGCGATGGCTACACCTTC. Translated, it gives CASSQEGQGSDGYTF.

The sample holds a few counts of this clone. Germline is not matched at one junction end, which may reflect a read error. This same CDR3 is encoded by further DNA sequences in the sample. The rearrangement links TRBV4-1 to TRBJ2-7, with 7 nucleotides matching TRBD1. The CDR3 is 15 residues long. Germline V gene sequence: CDR1 MGHRA, CDR2 YSYEKL. The CDR3 loop reads CASSQGVGGEGEQYF. The DNA for the CDR3 is TGTGCCAGCAGCCAAGGGGTAGGGGGCGAGGGGGAGCAGTACTTC.

This rearrangement joins TRBV10-3 to TRBJ1-2, with 11 bases aligning to TRBD1. Trimming took 3 bases from V and 8 from J; bases not matched to a gene: 11. This CDR3 has 16 amino acids. Germline assignment: CDR1 ENHRY and CDR2 SYGVKD. CDR3 protein: CAISERVGTGGGGYTF. The DNA of the CDR3 is TGTGCCATCAGTGAAAGAGTCGGGACAGGGGGAGGGGGCTACACCTTC.

This clone was recorded only once. The chain has TRBV18 and TRBJ1-4; D call uncertain. Germline CDR1 reads KGHSH; CDR2 reads LQKENI. CDR3 size: 16 residues. Trimming stripped 0 bases from V and 3 bases from J, with 11 bases between. Written as DNA, the CDR3 is TGTGCCAGCTCACCACCGGGTTCGGGGTCTAATGAAAAACTGTTTTTT. It yields the protein CASSPPGSGSNEKLFF.

This clone was seen only a few times. The rearrangement links TRBV28 to TRBJ2-5, with TRBD1 identical over 8 bases. V lost 10 bases to trimming and J lost 5 bases; unmatched junction nucleotides: 6. This CDR3 comprises 12 residues. Germline V gene data show CDR1 as MDHEN and CDR2 as SYDVKM. CDR3 nucleotide sequence: TGTGCCACTGGACAGGGCGGGGAGACCCAGTACTTC. Amino acid sequence: CATGQGGETQYF.

In DNA, the CDR3 is TGTGCCAGCAGTGAGATCGACAGGGGGCAAACTGAAGCTTTCTTT. It translates to CASSEIDRGQTEAFF. V is TRBV6-1 and J is TRBJ1-1; the match to TRBD1 covers 10 bases. V dropped 3 bases and J dropped 5; count of bases not matched to a gene: 6. CDR1 is MNHNS, CDR2 SASEGT, per germline. There are 15 residues in the CDR3.

Regarding this clone: The same CDR3 also results from other DNA sequences found in this sample. This chain links TRBV7-9 with TRBJ1-1; D is uncertain. CDR3 length: 12 residues. Trimming shortened V by 6 bases and J by 5 bases, and 10 bases separated the two germline ends. Germline assignment: CDR1 SEHNR and CDR2 FQNEAQ (reference sequence). This chain's CDR3 is CASSRGKTEAFF. CDR3 DNA sequence: TGTGCCAGCAGTAGAGGGAAAACTGAAGCTTTCTTT.

This chain connects TRBV29-1 to TRBJ2-7; TRBD1 aligns across 7 bases. Germline values: CDR1 SQVTM, CDR2 ANQGSEA. This CDR3 has 13 amino acids. V trimming: 6 bases; J trimming: 4 bases; junction bases outside the gene matches: 9. The CDR3 DNA is TGCAGCGTGGCCCGGGACAGAAAATACGAGCAGTACTTC. Translation: CSVARDRKYEQYF.

The chain joins TRBV2 to TRBJ2-3, with D possibly TRBD2 on 6 matching bases. The germline V and J ends were trimmed by 0 bases and 10 bases, with 14 bases remaining between them. There are 14 residues in the CDR3. Germline assignment: CDR1 SNHLY and CDR2 FYNNEI. This chain's CDR3 is CASSEALQGEAQYF. CDR3 sequence (DNA): TGTGCCAGCAGTGAAGCGCTTCAAGGGGAGGCGCAGTATTTT.

The rearrangement links TRBV25-1 to TRBJ2-5; 10 nucleotides align to TRBD2. The trim removed 6 bases at V and 4 bases at J, leaving 5 bases unmatched. This CDR3 is built from 14 residues. From germline, CDR1 is MGHDK and CDR2 SYGVNS. This chain's CDR3 is CASRASGGGETQYF. The CDR3 nucleotides are TGTGCCAGCAGAGCTAGCGGGGGCGGAGAGACCCAGTACTTC. The entire variable domain, with the rest obtained from reference TRBV25-1 and TRBJ2-5, is as follows: EADIYQTPRYLVIGTGKKITLECSQTMGHDKMYWYQQDPGMELHLIHYSYGVNSTEKGDLSSESTVSRIRTEHFPLTLESARPSHTSQYLCASRASGGGETQYFGPGTRLLVL.

The rearrangement uses TRBV5-1 and TRBJ2-1, with a tentative D call TRBD2 (6 bases). This CDR3 contains 13 residues. Germline values: CDR1 SGHRS, CDR2 YFSETQ. V dropped 4 bases and J dropped 9 bases, with 14 bases sitting between them. The CDR3 here is CASSLDFGGEQFF. CDR3 coding DNA: TGCGCCAGCAGCCTGGACTTCGGGGGTGAGCAGTTCTTC.

This chain uses TRBV29-1 with TRBJ2-7; D is perhaps TRBD2 (5 bases). The CDR3 runs to 13 residues. The V gene lost 1 base and the J gene lost 4 bases, with 11 bases spanning the gap. Looked up from germline, CDR1 is SQVTM and CDR2 is ANQGSEA. Here the CDR3 reads CSVEAADPYEQYF. The CDR3 DNA reads TGCAGCGTTGAAGCAGCGGACCCTTACGAGCAGTACTTC.

The count of this clone is one. V and J are TRBV28 and TRBJ2-3, with unresolved D. CDR1 and CDR2 from the germline V gene are MDHEN and SYDVKM. The CDR3 length is 16 residues. V dropped 5 bases and J dropped 2 bases, with 17 bases sitting between them. This chain's CDR3 is CASSPLRSQFTDTQYF. The CDR3 DNA reads as TGTGCCAGCAGTCCCCTGAGGAGCCAGTTCACAGATACGCAGTATTTT.

The chain recombines TRBV19 with TRBJ1-4, with D perhaps TRBD1 (5 bases). CDR1 and CDR2 from the germline V gene are LNHDA and SQIVND (reference sequence). V gave up 4 bases and J gave up 7 bases, with 7 bases separating them. CDR3 length: 12 amino acids. Here the CDR3 DNA reads TGTGCCAGTAGTAGACAGTTTGAAAAACTGTTTTTT. This encodes CASSRQFEKLFF.

The table lists this clone with a few counts. The gene calls are TRBV4-2 and TRBJ1-2; D ambiguous. Trimming removed 4 bases at V and 3 bases at J, with 24 bases between. This CDR3 spans 18 amino acids. The germline CDR1 and CDR2 sequences are LGHNA and YNFKEQ. The CDR3 spells CASSPRPSGGRYHYGYTF. CDR3 nucleotides: TGTGCCAGCAGCCCCCGGCCCAGCGGTGGTCGGTATCACTATGGCTACACCTTC.

This rearrangement joins TRBV19 to TRBJ2-1, with D hard to call. The CDR3 is 14 residues long. Germline assignment: CDR1 LNHDA and CDR2 SQIVND (reference sequence). Trimming removed 3 bases from V and 4 bases from J, with 10 bases in between. In DNA, the CDR3 is TGTGCCAGTAGTATGACTGGGTTATACAATGAGCAGTTCTTC. Translating gives CASSMTGLYNEQFF.